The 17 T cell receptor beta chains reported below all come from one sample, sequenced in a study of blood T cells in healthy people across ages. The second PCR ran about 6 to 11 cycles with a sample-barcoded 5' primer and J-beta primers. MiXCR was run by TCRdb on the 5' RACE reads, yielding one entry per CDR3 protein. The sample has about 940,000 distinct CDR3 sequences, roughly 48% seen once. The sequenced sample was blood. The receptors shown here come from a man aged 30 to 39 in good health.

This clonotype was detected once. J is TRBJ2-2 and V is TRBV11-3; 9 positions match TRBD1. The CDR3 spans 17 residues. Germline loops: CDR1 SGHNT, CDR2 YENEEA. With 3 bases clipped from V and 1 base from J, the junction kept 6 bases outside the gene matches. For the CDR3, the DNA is TGTGCCAGCAGCTTCATCCCGGGACAGGGGAACACCGGGGAGCTGTTTTTT. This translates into CASSFIPGQGNTGELFF.

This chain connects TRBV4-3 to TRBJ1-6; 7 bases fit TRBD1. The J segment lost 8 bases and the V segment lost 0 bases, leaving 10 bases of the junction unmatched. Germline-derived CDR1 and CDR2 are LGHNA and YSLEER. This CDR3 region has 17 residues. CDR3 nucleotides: TGCGCCAGCAGCCAAGATCTTGGAGGGGGCGCTTATTCACCCCTCCACTTT. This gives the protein CASSQDLGGGAYSPLHF.

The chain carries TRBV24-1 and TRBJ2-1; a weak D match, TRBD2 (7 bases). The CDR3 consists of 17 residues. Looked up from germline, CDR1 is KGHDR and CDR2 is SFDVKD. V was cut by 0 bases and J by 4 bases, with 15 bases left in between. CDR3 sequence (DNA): TGTGCCACCAGTGATTTGAAGGGGGAGGGCCCTTACAATGAGCAGTTCTTC. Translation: CATSDLKGEGPYNEQFF.

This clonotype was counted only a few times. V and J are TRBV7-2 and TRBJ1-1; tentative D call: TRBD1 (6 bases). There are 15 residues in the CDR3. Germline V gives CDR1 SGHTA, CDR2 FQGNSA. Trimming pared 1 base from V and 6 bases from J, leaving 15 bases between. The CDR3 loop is CASSLEVAGVAEAFF. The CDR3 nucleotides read TGTGCCAGCAGCTTAGAAGTGGCAGGGGTGGCTGAAGCTTTCTTT.

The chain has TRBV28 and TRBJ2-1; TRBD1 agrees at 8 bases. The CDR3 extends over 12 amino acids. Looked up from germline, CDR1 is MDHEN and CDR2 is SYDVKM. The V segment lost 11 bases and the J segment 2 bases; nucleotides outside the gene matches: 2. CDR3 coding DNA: TGTGCCGGACAGGGCCCCTACAATGAGCAGTTCTTC. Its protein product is CAGQGPYNEQFF.

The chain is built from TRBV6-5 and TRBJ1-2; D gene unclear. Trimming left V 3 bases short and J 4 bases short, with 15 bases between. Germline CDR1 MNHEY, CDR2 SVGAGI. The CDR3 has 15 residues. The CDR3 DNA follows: TGTGCCAGCAGTTATGGTCCAGGAGCTTCCTATGGCTACACCTTC. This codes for CASSYGPGASYGYTF.

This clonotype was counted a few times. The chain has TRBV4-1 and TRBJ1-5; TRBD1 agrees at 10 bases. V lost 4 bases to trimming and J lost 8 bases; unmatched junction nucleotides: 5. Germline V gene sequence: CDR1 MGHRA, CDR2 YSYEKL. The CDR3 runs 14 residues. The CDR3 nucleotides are TGCGCCAGCAGCCCAAACGGACAGGGGGAGCCCCAGCATTTT. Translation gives CASSPNGQGEPQHF.

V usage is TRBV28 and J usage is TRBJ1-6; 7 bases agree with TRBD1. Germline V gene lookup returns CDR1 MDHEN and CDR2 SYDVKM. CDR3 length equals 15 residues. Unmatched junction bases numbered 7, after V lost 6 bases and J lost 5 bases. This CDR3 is CASSRGQSNNSPLHF. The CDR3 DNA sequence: TGTGCCAGCAGCCGGGGACAGTCAAATAATTCACCCCTCCACTTT.

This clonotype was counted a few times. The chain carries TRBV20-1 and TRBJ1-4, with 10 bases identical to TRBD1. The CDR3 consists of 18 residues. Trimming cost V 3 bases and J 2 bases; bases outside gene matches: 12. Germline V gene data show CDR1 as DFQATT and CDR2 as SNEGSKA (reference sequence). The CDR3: CSASSWTGGLGTNEKLFF. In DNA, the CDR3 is TGCAGTGCTAGTTCGTGGACAGGGGGACTAGGGACTAATGAAAAACTGTTTTTT.

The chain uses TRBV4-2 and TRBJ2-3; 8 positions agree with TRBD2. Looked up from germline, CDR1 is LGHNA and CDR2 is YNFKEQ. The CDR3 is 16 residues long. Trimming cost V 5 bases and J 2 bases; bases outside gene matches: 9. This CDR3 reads CASSNTGTRNTDTQYF. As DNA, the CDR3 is TGTGCCAGCAGCAATACCGGGACTAGAAACACAGATACGCAGTATTTT.

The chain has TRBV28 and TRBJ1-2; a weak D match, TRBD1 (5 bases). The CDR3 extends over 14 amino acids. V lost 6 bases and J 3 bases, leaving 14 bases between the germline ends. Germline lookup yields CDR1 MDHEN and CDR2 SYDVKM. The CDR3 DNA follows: TGTGCCAGCAGCCGGACAAGGGGCTACTATGGCTACACCTTC. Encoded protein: CASSRTRGYYGYTF.

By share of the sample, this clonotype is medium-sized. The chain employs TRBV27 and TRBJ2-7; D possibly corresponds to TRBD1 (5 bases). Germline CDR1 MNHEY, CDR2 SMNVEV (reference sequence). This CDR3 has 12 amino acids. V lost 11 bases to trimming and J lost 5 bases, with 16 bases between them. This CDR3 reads CAVGQAMNEQYF. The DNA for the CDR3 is TGTGCCGTGGGGCAGGCGATGAACGAGCAGTACTTC.

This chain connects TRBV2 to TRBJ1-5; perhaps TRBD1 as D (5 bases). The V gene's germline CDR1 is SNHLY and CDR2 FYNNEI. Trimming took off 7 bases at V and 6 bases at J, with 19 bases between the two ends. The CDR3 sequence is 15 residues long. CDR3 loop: CASTLLQGGAQPQHF. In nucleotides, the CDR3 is TGTGCCAGCACTCTCCTTCAGGGAGGCGCTCAGCCCCAGCATTTT.

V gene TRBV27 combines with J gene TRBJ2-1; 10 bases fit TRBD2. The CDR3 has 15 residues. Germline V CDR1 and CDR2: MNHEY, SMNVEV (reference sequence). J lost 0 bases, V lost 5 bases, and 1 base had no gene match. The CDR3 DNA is TGTGCCAGCAGTAGCGGGGGGGTCTCCTACAATGAGCAGTTCTTC. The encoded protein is CASSSGGVSYNEQFF.

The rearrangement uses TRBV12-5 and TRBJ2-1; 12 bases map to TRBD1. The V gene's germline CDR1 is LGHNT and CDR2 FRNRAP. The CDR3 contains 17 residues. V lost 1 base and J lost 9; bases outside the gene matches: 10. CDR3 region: CASGLGGLRDRGPEQFF. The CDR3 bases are TGTGCTAGTGGTTTGGGAGGACTCCGGGACAGGGGGCCTGAGCAGTTCTTC.

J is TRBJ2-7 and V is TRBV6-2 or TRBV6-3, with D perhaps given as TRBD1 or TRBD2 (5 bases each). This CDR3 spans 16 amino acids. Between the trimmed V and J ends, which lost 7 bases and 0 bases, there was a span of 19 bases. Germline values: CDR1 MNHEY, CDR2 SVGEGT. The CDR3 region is CASTTVGRSSSYEQYF. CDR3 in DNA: TGTGCCAGCACCACCGTGGGACGCTCGAGCTCCTACGAGCAGTACTTC.

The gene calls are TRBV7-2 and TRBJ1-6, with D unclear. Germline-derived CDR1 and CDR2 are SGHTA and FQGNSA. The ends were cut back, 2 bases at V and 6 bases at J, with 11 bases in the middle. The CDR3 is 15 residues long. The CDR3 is CASSLSRQANSPLHF. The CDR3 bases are TGTGCCAGCAGCTTATCCCGGCAGGCTAATTCACCCCTCCACTTT.